Below, one T cell receptor (beta chain) is given with its context. The CDR3 totals 17 residues. Germline assignment: CDR1 MGHDK and CDR2 SYGVNS. V lost 5 bases and J lost 0; bases outside the gene matches: 4. This sample stems from a study of cytomegalovirus exposure and HLA in healthy donors. Study details: Falling in the Caucasian-associated ancestry cluster were about four fifths of approximately 410 genotyped donors.

13 Jbeta primers and 60 Vbeta primers were used for the PCR. The protocol was immunoSEQ multiplex PCR, while the TCRdb copy is restricted to in-frame clones and leaves out a portion. The table lists around 29,000 clones. The sample taken for sequencing was PBMCs. The gene calls are TRBV25-1 and TRBJ2-1; 13 nucleotides match TRBD2. This clonotype was obtained from a man younger than 40 in good health and CMV-seronegative. The CDR3 sequence is CASSHGTSGASYNEQFF. As DNA, the CDR3 is TGTGCCAGCAGTCACGGGACTAGCGGGGCCTCCTACAATGAGCAGTTCTTC.